Listed here are 18 T cell receptor beta chains from one sample, sequenced in a study of identical twins. TCRdb called the 5' RACE reads again in MiXCR, with one record for every CDR3 protein. The table shows around 490,000 distinct CDR3 sequences, with about 15% occurring only once. The same data also went into a second study, on yellow fever vaccine responses in identical twins.

The material sequenced was CD4+ T cells sorted from blood. The receptors derive from a woman aged 18-29 years in good health.

Ten or more counts support this clonotype. CDR3 protein: CASSETSGGTYNEQFF. CDR3 DNA: TGTGCCAGCAGTGAGACTAGCGGGGGCACCTACAATGAGCAGTTCTTC. V is TRBV12-3 or TRBV12-4 and J is TRBJ2-1; TRBD2 matches 12 bases. This CDR3 spans 16 amino acids. V was clipped by 5 bases and J by 2 bases; unmatched bases: 4.

This clonotype was seen a handful of times. The chain combines TRBV2 with TRBJ2-2; 9 bases map to TRBD1. With 8 bases clipped from V and 3 bases from J, the junction kept 7 bases outside the gene matches. Germline V gene lookup returns CDR1 SNHLY and CDR2 FYNNEI. This CDR3 has 15 residues. The DNA of the CDR3 is TGTGCCAGCGGGGGACAGGGAGGGTACACCGGGGAGCTGTTTTTT. It yields the protein CASGGQGGYTGELFF.

The genes are TRBV5-1 and TRBJ2-3, with D perhaps TRBD1 (5 bases). The germline gives CDR1 SGHRS, CDR2 YFSETQ. V lost 4 bases to trimming and J lost 3 bases, with 15 bases between them. This CDR3 has 15 residues. CDR3 nucleotides: TGCGCCAGCAGCGCCGGTCAGGGTGTGACAGATACGCAGTATTTT. Protein: CASSAGQGVTDTQYF. Full variable domain (remainder filled in from reference TRBV5-1 and TRBJ2-3): KAGVTQTPRYLIKTRGQQVTLSCSPISGHRSVSWYQQTPGQGLQFLFEYFSETQRNKGNFPGRFSGRQFSNSRSEMNVSTLELGDSALYLCASSAGQGVTDTQYFGPGTRLTVL.

The chain recombines TRBV12-3 or TRBV12-4 with TRBJ2-2; tentative D call: TRBD1 (6 bases). V lost 7 bases to trimming and J lost 5 bases, with 14 bases between them. The CDR3 sequence is 14 residues long. The CDR3 DNA reads as TGTGCCAGCATCGCCACAGGGAGTACCGGGGAGCTGTTTTTT. This sequence encodes CASIATGSTGELFF.

The CDR3 loop is CASSLGGDNIYEQYF. DNA for the CDR3: TGTGCCAGCAGCTTAGGTGGGGATAACATATACGAGCAGTACTTC. The chain links TRBV7-6 to TRBJ2-7; D gene unclear. From germline, CDR1 is SGHVS and CDR2 FNYEAQ. The CDR3 has 15 residues. V lost 1 base and J lost 4, with 14 bases in between.

This chain connects TRBV5-1 to TRBJ2-2; TRBD2 agrees at 11 bases. The CDR3 loop spans 18 amino acids. V trimming: 1 base; J trimming: 4 bases; junction bases outside the gene matches: 9. Per germline, CDR1 SGHRS and CDR2 YFSETQ. Here the CDR3 DNA reads TGCGCCAGCAGCTTGTCACTAGCGGGAGTGGGAGTCACCGGGGAGCTGTTTTTT. It translates to CASSLSLAGVGVTGELFF.

The rearrangement uses TRBV7-9 and TRBJ1-1; TRBD1 agrees at 9 bases. The CDR3 is made up of 15 amino acids. CDR1 SEHNR and CDR2 FQNEAQ come from the germline V gene (reference sequence). Trimming cost V 8 bases and J 1 base; bases outside gene matches: 8. In DNA, the CDR3 is TGTGCCAGCGGGCCTGGGACAGGGTGGAACACTGAAGCTTTCTTT. Encoded protein: CASGPGTGWNTEAFF.

The genes are TRBV2 and TRBJ2-7, with TRBD2 as a possible D gene (5 bases). The CDR3 loop spans 14 amino acids. Trimming stripped 6 bases from V and 2 bases from J, with 14 bases between. Germline V gives CDR1 SNHLY, CDR2 FYNNEI. The CDR3 protein is CASRMRERTYEQYF. The DNA of the CDR3 is TGTGCCAGCAGGATGAGGGAGAGAACCTACGAGCAGTACTTC.

This chain uses TRBV7-9 with TRBJ1-4; 7 bases line up with TRBD1. The CDR3 runs to 14 residues. Germline lookup yields CDR1 SEHNR and CDR2 FQNEAQ (reference sequence). V lost 5 bases, J lost 8 bases, and 8 bases stayed unmatched. CDR3 sequence: CASSRDRAGEKLFF. CDR3 sequence (DNA): TGTGCCAGCAGCCGAGACAGGGCAGGCGAAAAACTGTTTTTT.

The V call is TRBV2, the J call TRBJ2-6; 8 bases line up with TRBD1. V lost 6 bases, J lost 1 base, and 8 bases stayed unmatched. The germline gives CDR1 SNHLY, CDR2 FYNNEI. The length of the CDR3 is 17 residues. The CDR3 nucleotides are TGTGCCAGCAGCTGGCAGGGGGCATCTTCTGGGGCCAACGTCCTGACTTTC. As protein: CASSWQGASSGANVLTF.

V usage is TRBV27 and J usage is TRBJ2-7; D is perhaps TRBD1 or TRBD2 (6 bases each). This CDR3 comprises 16 residues. Trimming cost V 1 base and J 5 bases, with 18 bases left between them. Germline-derived CDR1 and CDR2 are MNHEY and SMNVEV (reference sequence). The CDR3, as DNA: TGTGCCAGCAGTTTATTGGCTATGGGGGGCCTAGACGAGCAGTACTTC. Its protein product is CASSLLAMGGLDEQYF.

In this sample, this clonotype turned up a few times. The V gene is TRBV20-1, the J gene TRBJ2-7; D might be TRBD2 (5 bases). The CDR3 length is 12 residues. CDR1 is DFQATT and CDR2 is SNEGSKA in the germline V gene (reference sequence). V lost 6 bases and J 3 bases, leaving 12 bases between the germline ends. CDR3 sequence (DNA): TGCAGTGCGCAAGCGGACCTCTACGAGCAGTACTTC. Protein sequence: CSAQADLYEQYF.

The chain links TRBV10-3 to TRBJ1-5; no definite D call. The CDR3 is made up of 13 amino acids. V was cut by 11 bases and J by 6 bases, with 17 bases left in between. Germline V gene lookup returns CDR1 ENHRY and CDR2 SYGVKD. Here the CDR3 DNA reads TGTGCCGCCAGCCGGATGTTAGGTCAGCCCCAGCATTTT. Its protein product is CAASRMLGQPQHF.

The chain links TRBV4-2 to TRBJ2-3, with 14 bases identical to TRBD2. The CDR3 totals 19 residues. CDR1 is LGHNA, CDR2 YNFKEQ, per germline. V lost 0 bases, J lost 1 base, and 6 bases stayed unmatched. CDR3 sequence reads: CASSQEGTSGGTGTDTQYF. The DNA for the CDR3 is TGTGCCAGCAGCCAAGAGGGGACTAGCGGGGGTACAGGCACAGATACGCAGTATTTT.

This clonotype was detected a few times. This chain joins TRBV28 and TRBJ2-7; 8 nucleotides agree with TRBD1. This CDR3 is built from 14 residues. Germline V gene data show CDR1 as MDHEN and CDR2 as SYDVKM. The J segment lost 4 bases and the V segment lost 5 bases, leaving 7 bases of the junction unmatched. The CDR3 coding sequence is TGTGCCAGCAGTCCCCTGACAGGGGTATACGAGCAGTACTTC. Residues: CASSPLTGVYEQYF.

The table lists this clonotype with a few counts. This chain uses TRBV20-1 with TRBJ2-7; weak D call: TRBD2 (5 bases). The CDR3 runs 12 residues. The V gene lost 3 bases and the J gene lost 6 bases, with 12 bases spanning the gap. Germline lookup yields CDR1 DFQATT and CDR2 SNEGSKA (reference sequence). The CDR3 DNA reads TGCAGTGCTAGGCGGGCTAGTGGCGAGCAGTACGTC. This translates into CSARRASGEQYV.

This clonotype has ten or more counts. The chain joins TRBV18 to TRBJ2-1, with no clear D. Germline loops: CDR1 KGHSH, CDR2 LQKENI. V lost 6 bases and J lost 9, with 12 bases in between. The CDR3 sequence is 12 residues long. The CDR3 DNA reads TGTGCCAGCTCCCCGGAGAGTAGTGAGCAGTTCTTC. Translated: CASSPESSEQFF.

This clonotype was observed a few times. The chain has TRBV2 and TRBJ2-2; no clear D. CDR1 and CDR2 from the germline V gene are SNHLY and FYNNEI. The CDR3 spans 14 residues. Trimming pared 2 bases from V and 6 bases from J, leaving 10 bases between. The DNA of the CDR3 is TGTGCCAGCAGTGAACAAACACCTCCCGGGGAGCTGTTTTTT. Translating it yields CASSEQTPPGELFF.